This TCR beta chain was documented in a study of shared clonotypes between healthy human individuals. Whole-study results and caveats: Clonotype sharing across a handful of donors was observed for about 5.5% of naive CD4 clonotypes.

Germline assignment: CDR1 LGHNA and CDR2 YSLEER. With V trimmed by 1 base and J by 1 base, 0 bases remained unmatched. The CDR3 spans 17 residues. Splitting of each subset's genomic DNA was done evenly across several immunoSEQ plates. Data came from immunoSEQ multiplex PCR; TCRdb stores just in-frame clones and leaves some out. Of approximately 740,000 clones in the sample, over 90% were seen once. Positive CCR7 selection of CD45RO-negative cells yielded the naive CD8 cells, and terminally differentiated effector memory CD45RA+ cells were excluded. The donors, healthy adults who were HIV-negative, had experienced no recent acute infections or vaccinations. A note on this clone: The target antigen is unknown.

This chain joins TRBV4-3 and TRBJ2-3; 15 nucleotides line up with TRBD2. Sequenced: naive CD8+ T cells sorted from blood. The source of this sequence is a man younger than 45 in good health. CDR3 in amino acids: CASSQGTSGRGTDTQYF. In nucleotides, the CDR3 is TGCGCCAGCAGCCAAGGGACTAGCGGGAGGGGCACAGATACGCAGTATTTT.